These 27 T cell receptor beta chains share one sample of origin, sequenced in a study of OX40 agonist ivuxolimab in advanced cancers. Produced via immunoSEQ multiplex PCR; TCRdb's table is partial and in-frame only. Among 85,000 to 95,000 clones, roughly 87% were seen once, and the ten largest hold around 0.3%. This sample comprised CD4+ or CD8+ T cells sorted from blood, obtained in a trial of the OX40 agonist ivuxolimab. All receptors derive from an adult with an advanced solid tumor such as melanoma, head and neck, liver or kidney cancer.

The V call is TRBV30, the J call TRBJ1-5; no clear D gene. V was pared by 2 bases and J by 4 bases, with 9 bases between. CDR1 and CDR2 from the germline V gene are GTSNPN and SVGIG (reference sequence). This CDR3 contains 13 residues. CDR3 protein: CAWSSGINQPQHF. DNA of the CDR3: TGTGCCTGGAGTTCGGGGATTAATCAGCCCCAGCATTTT.

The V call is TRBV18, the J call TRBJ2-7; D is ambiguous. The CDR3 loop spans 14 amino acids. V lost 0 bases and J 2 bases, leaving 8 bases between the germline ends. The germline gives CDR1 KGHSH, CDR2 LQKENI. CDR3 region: CASSPPGLPYEQYF. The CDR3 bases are TGTGCCAGCTCACCACCAGGGCTTCCCTACGAGCAGTACTTC.

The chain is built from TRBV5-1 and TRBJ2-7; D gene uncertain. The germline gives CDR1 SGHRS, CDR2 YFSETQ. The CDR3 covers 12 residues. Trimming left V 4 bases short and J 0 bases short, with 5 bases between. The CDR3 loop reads CASSPSSYEQYF. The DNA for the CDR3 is TGCGCCAGCAGCCCTAGCTCCTACGAGCAGTACTTC.

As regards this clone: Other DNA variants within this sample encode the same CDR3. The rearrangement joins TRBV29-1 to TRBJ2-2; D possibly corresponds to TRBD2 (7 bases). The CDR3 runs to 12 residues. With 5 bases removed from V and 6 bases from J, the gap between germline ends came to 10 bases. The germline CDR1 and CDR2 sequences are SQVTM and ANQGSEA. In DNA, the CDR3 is TGCAGCGTTCTCGGGGGGCCCGGGGAGCTGTTTTTT. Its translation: CSVLGGPGELFF.

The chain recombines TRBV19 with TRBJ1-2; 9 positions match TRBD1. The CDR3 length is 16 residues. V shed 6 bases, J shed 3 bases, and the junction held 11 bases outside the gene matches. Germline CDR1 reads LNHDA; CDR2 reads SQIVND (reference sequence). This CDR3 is CASSQQGANGDYGYTF. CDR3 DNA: TGTGCCAGTAGCCAACAGGGGGCGAATGGGGACTATGGCTACACCTTC.

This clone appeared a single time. The CDR3 sequence is CASSIDRNTEAFF. DNA for the CDR3: TGTGCCAGTAGTATTGACAGGAACACTGAAGCTTTCTTT. This chain uses TRBV19 with TRBJ1-1, with D possibly TRBD1 on 5 matching bases. Germline assignment: CDR1 LNHDA and CDR2 SQIVND (reference sequence). The germline V and J ends were trimmed by 3 bases and 1 base, with 6 bases remaining between them. The length of the CDR3 is 13 residues.

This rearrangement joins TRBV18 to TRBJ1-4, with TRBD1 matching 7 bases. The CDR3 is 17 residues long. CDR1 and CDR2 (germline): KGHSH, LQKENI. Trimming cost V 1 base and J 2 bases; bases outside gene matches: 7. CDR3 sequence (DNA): TGTGCCAGCTCACCACTGGATTTGGGACAGACTAATGAAAAACTGTTTTTT. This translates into CASSPLDLGQTNEKLFF.

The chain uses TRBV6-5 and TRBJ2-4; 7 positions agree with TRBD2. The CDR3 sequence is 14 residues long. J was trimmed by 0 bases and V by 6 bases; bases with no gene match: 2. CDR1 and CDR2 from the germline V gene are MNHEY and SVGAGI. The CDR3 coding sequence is TGTGCCAGCAGCCGGGGGGTAGCCAAAAACATTCAGTACTTC. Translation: CASSRGVAKNIQYF.

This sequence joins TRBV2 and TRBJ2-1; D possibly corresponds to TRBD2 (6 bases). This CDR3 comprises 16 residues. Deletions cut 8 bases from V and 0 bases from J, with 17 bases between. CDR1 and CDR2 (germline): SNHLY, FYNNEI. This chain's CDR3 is CASGGPGDSSYNEQFF. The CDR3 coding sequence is TGTGCCAGCGGCGGACCGGGGGATAGCTCCTACAATGAGCAGTTCTTC.

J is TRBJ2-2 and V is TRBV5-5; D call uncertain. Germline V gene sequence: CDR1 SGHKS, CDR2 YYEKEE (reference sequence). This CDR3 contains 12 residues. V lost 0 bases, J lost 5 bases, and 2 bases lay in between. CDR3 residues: CASSLETGELFF. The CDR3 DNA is TGTGCCAGCAGCTTGGAGACCGGGGAGCTGTTTTTT.

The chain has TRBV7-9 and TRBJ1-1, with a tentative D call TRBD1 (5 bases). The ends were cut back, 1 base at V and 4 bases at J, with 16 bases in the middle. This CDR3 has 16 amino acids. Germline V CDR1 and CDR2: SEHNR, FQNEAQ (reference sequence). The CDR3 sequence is CASSLGRRGTITEAFF. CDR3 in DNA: TGTGCCAGCAGCTTAGGTCGGCGGGGGACGATCACTGAAGCTTTCTTT.

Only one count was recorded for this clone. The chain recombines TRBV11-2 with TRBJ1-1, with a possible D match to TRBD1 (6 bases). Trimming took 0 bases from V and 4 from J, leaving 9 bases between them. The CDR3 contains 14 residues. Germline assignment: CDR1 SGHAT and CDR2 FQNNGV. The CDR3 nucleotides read TGTGCCAGCAGCTTAGAACAGGGAGTCACTGAAGCTTTCTTT. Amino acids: CASSLEQGVTEAFF.

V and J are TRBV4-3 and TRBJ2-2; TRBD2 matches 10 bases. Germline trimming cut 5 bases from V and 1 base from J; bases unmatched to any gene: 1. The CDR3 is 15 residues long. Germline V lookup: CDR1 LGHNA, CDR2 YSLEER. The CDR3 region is CASSTSGKNTGELFF. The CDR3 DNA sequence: TGCGCCAGCAGCACTAGCGGGAAGAACACCGGGGAGCTGTTTTTT.

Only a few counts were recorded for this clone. CDR3 nucleotides: TGCGCCAGCAGCCCAAGGACTAGCGGCACAGATACGCAGTATTTT. Its protein product is CASSPRTSGTDTQYF. The gene calls are TRBV5-1 and TRBJ2-3; 9 nucleotides align to TRBD2. The V segment lost 4 bases and the J segment 1 base; nucleotides outside the gene matches: 4. Germline CDR1 reads SGHRS; CDR2 reads YFSETQ. The CDR3 length is 15 residues.

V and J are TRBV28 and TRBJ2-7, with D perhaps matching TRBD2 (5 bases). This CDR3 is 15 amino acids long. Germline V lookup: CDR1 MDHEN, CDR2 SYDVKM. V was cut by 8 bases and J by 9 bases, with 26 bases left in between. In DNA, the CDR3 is TGTGCCAGCTCCGAATCGGGCCCCAGGAACGCGGGGCAGTACTTC. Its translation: CASSESGPRNAGQYF.

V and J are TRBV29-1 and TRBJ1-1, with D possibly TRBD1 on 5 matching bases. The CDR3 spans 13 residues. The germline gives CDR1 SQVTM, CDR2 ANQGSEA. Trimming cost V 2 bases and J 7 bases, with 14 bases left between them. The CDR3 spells CSVETYGGIEAFF. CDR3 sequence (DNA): TGCAGCGTTGAAACTTATGGGGGGATTGAAGCTTTCTTT.

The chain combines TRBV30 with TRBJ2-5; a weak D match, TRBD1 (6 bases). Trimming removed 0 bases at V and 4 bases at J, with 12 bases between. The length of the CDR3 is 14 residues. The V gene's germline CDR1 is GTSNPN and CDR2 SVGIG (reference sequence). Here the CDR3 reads CAWSVDPRGETQYF. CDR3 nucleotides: TGTGCCTGGAGTGTAGACCCCAGGGGAGAGACCCAGTACTTC.

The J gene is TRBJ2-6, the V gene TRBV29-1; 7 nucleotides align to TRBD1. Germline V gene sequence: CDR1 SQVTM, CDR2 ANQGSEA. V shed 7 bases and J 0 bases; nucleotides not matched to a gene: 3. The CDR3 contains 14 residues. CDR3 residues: CSASGGSGANVLTF. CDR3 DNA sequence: TGCAGCGCCTCAGGGGGCTCTGGGGCCAACGTCCTGACTTTC.

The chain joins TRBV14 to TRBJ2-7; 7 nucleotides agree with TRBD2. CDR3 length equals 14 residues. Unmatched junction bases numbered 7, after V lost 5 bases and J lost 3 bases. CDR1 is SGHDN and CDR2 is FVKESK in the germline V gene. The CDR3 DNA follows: TGTGCCAGCAGCAAGGGGACTACTGTCTACGAGCAGTACTTC. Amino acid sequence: CASSKGTTVYEQYF.

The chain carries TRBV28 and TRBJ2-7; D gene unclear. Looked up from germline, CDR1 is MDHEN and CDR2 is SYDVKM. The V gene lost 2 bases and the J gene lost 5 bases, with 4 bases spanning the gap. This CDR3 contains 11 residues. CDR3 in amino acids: CASSLIHEQYF. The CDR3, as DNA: TGTGCCAGCAGTTTAATCCACGAGCAGTACTTC.

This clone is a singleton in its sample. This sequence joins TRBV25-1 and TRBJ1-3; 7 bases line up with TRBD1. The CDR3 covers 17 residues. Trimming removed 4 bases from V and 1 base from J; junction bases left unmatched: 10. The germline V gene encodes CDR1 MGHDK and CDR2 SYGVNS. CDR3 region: CASSGLTGTVSGNTIYF. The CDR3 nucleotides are TGTGCCAGCAGTGGACTTACCGGGACAGTTTCTGGAAACACCATATATTTT.

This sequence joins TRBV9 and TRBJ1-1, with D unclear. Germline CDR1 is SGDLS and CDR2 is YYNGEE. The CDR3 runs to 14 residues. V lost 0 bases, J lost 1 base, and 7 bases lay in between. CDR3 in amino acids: CASSVGNGNTEAFF. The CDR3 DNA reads TGTGCCAGCAGCGTAGGGAACGGGAACACTGAAGCTTTCTTT.

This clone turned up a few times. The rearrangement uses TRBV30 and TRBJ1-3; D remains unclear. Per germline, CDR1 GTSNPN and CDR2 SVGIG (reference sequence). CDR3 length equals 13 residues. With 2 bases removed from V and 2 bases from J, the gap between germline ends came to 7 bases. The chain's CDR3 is CAWSYGPGNTIYF. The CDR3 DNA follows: TGTGCCTGGAGTTATGGGCCTGGAAACACCATATATTTT.

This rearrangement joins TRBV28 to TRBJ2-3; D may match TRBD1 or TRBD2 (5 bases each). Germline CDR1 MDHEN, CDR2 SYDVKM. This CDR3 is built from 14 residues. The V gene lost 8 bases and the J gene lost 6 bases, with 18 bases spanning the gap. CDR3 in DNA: TGTGCCAGCCGGGACCCTTATAAACTGGATACGCAGTATTTT. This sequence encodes CASRDPYKLDTQYF.

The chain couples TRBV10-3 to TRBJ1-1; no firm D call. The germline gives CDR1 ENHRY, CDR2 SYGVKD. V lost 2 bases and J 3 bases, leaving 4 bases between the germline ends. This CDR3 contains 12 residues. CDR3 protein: CAISERHTEAFF. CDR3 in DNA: TGTGCCATCAGTGAGCGGCACACTGAAGCTTTCTTT.

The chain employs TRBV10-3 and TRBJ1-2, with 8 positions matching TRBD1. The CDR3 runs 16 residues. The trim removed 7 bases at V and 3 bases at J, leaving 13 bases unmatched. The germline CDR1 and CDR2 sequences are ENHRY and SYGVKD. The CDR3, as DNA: TGTGCCATCAAAGTGGGACAGGAGAGGTCCGACTATGGCTACACCTTC. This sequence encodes CAIKVGQERSDYGYTF.

CDR3 loop: CASSLEYVAGDGYTF. The CDR3 DNA follows: TGTGCCAGCAGCTTAGAGTATGTAGCAGGGGATGGCTACACCTTC. This sequence joins TRBV7-8 and TRBJ1-2, with D tentatively TRBD1 (6 bases). CDR1 is SGHVS, CDR2 FQNEAQ, per germline. This CDR3 spans 15 amino acids. The V and J ends lost 1 base and 6 bases respectively, with 15 bases between them.